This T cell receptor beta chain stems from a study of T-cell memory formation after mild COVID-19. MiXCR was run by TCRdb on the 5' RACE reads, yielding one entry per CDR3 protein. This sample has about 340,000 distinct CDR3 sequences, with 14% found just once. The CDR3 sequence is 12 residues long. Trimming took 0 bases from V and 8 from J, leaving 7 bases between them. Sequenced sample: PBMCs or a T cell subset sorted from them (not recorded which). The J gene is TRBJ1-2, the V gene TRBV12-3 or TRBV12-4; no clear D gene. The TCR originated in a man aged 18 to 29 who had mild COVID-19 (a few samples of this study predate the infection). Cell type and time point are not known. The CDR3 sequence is CASSLAPWGYTF. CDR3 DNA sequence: TGTGCCAGCAGTTTAGCGCCCTGGGGCTACACCTTC.